This TCR beta chain comes out of a study of T cells after yellow fever vaccination. This clonotype was picked up many times. There are 16 residues in the CDR3. V lost 2 bases to trimming and J lost 5 bases; unmatched junction nucleotides: 11. In germline, CDR1 is KGHSH, CDR2 LQKENI. TCRdb passed the 5' RACE reads through MiXCR, listing each CDR3 protein once. The sample has 150,000 to 200,000 distinct CDR3 sequences, less than 9% seen once. The chain carries TRBV18 and TRBJ1-1; TRBD1 matches 7 bases. The TCR originated in a man between 18 and 35 years old who received the YFV17D yellow fever vaccine. Sequenced here: CD4+ T cells sorted from PBMCs, sampled more than 4 days after the first yellow fever vaccination. The chain's CDR3 is CASSPSLDRISTEAFF. The CDR3 DNA reads TGTGCCAGCTCACCAAGCCTGGACAGGATTTCGACTGAAGCTTTCTTT.